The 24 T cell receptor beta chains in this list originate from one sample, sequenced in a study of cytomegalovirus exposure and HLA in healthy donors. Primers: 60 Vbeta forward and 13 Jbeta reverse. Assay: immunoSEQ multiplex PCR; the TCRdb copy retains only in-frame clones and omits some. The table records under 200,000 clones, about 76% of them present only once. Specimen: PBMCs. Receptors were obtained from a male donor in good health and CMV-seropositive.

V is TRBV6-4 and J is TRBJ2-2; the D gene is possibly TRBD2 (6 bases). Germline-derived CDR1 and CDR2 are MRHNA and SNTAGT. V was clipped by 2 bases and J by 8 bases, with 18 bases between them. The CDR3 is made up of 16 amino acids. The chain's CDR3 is CASSDGREHGGGELFF. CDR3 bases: TGTGCCAGCAGTGACGGGCGGGAACATGGTGGAGGGGAGCTGTTTTTT.

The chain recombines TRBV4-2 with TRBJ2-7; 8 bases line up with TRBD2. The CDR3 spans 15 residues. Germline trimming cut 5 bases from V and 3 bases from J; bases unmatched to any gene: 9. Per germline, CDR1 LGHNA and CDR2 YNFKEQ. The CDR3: CASSAPGLDLYEQYF. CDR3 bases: TGTGCCAGCAGCGCCCCGGGACTAGATCTCTACGAGCAGTACTTC.

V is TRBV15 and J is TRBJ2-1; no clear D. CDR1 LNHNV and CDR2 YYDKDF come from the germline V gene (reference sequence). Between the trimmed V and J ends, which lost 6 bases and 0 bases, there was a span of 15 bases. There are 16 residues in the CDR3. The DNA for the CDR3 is TGTGCCACCAGGTTACCGGGTCTAACCTCCTACAATGAGCAGTTCTTC. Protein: CATRLPGLTSYNEQFF.

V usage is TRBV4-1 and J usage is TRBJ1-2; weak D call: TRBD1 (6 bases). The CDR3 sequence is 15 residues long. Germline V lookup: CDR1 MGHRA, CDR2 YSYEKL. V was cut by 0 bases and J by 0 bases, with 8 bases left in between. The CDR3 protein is CASSQEQGPNYGYTF. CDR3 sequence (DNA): TGCGCCAGCAGCCAAGAACAGGGACCTAACTATGGCTACACCTTC.

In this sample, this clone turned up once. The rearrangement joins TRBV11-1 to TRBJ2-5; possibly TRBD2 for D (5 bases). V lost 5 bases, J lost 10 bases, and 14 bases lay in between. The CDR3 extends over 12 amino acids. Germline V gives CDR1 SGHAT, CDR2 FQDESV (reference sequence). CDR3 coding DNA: TGTGCCAGCAGCCCGGCGGGTGGGGACCAGTACTTC. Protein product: CASSPAGGDQYF.

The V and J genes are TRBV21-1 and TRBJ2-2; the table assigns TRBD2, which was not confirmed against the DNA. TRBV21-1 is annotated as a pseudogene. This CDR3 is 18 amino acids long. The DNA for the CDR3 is TGTGCCAGCAGCAAAGAGGCATTGGAGAGGCGGTGGACCGGGGAGCTGTTTTTT. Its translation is CASSKEALERRWTGELFF.

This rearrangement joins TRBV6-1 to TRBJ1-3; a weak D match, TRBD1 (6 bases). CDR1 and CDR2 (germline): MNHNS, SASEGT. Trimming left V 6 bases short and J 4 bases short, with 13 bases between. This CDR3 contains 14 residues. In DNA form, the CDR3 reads TGTGCCAGCAGACCCACAGGGAACGGAAACACCATATATTTT. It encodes CASRPTGNGNTIYF.

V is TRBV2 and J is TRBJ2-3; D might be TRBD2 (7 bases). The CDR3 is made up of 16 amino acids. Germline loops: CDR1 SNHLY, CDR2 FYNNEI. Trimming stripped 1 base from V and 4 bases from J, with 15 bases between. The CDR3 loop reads CASSEVRGANADTQYF. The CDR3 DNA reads TGTGCCAGCAGTGAAGTTCGGGGGGCGAATGCAGATACGCAGTATTTT.

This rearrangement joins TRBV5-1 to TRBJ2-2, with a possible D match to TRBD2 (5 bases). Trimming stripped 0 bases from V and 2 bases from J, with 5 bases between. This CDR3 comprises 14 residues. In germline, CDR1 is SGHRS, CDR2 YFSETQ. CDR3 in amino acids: CASSLGTNTGELFF. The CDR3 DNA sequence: TGCGCCAGCAGCTTGGGGACTAACACCGGGGAGCTGTTTTTT.

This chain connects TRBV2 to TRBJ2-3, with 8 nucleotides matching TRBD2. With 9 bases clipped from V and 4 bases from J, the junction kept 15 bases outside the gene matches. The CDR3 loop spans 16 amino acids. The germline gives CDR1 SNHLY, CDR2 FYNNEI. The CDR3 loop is CASNPIRGGLADTQYF. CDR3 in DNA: TGTGCCAGTAATCCGATCCGGGGGGGCCTAGCAGATACGCAGTATTTT.

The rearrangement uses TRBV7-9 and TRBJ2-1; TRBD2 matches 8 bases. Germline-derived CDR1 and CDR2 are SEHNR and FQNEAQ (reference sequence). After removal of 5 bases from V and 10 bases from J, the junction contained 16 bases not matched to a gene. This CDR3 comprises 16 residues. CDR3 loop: CASSPLAGGLALEQFF. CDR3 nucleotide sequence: TGTGCCAGCAGCCCTCTAGCGGGCGGCCTCGCCTTAGAGCAGTTCTTC.

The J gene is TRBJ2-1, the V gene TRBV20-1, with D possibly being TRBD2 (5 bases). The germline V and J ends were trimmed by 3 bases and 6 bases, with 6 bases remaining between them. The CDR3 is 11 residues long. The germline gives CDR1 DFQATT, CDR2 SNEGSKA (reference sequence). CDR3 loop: CSARSGNEQFF. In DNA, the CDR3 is TGCAGTGCTAGGAGCGGCAATGAGCAGTTCTTC.

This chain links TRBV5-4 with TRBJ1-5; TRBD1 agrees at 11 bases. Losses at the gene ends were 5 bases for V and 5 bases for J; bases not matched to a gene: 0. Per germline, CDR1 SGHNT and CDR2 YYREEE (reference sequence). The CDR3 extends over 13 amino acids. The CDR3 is CASRGQGDQPQHF. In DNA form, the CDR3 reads TGTGCCAGCAGGGGACAGGGGGATCAGCCCCAGCATTTT.

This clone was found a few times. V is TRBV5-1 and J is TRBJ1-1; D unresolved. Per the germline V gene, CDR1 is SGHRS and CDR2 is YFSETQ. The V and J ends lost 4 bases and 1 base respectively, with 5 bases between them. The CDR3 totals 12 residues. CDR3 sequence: CASSGQNTEAFF. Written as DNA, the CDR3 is TGCGCCAGCAGCGGGCAGAACACTGAAGCTTTCTTT.

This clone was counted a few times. The CDR3: CATLKQGSTEAFF. CDR3 DNA sequence: TGTGCCACGCTCAAACAGGGATCCACTGAAGCTTTCTTT. This chain uses TRBV2 with TRBJ1-1; possible D gene TRBD1, 6 bases. This CDR3 is 13 amino acids long. The germline V gene encodes CDR1 SNHLY and CDR2 FYNNEI. Trimming removed 10 bases at V and 4 bases at J, with 16 bases between.

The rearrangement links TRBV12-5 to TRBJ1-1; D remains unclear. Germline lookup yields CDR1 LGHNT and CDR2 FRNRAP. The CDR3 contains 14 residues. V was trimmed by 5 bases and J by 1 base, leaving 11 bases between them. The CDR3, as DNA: TGTGCTAGTGGTGCCCCCTTCGGGAACACTGAAGCTTTCTTT. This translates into CASGAPFGNTEAFF.

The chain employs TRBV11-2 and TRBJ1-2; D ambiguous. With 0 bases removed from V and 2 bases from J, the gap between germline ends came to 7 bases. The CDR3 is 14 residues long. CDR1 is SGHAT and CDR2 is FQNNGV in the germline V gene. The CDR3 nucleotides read TGTGCCAGCAGCTTAGATAGCCAAAACTATGGCTACACCTTC. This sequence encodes CASSLDSQNYGYTF. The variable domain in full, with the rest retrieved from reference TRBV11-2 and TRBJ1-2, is EAGVAQSPRYKIIEKRQSVAFWCNPISGHATLYWYQQILGQGPKLLIQFQNNGVVDDSQLPKDRFSAERLKGVDSTLKIQPAKLEDSAVYLCASSLDSQNYGYTFGSGTRLTVV.

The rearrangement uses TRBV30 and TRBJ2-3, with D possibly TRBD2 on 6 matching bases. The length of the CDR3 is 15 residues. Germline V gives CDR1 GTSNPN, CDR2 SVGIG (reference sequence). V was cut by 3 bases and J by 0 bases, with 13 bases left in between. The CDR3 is CAWSPEGWSTDTQYF. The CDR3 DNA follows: TGTGCCTGGAGCCCGGAGGGCTGGAGCACAGATACGCAGTATTTT.

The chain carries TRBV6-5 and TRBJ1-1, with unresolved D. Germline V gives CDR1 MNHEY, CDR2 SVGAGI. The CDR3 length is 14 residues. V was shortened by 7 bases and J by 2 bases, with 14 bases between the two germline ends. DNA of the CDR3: TGTGCCAGCACCTCGAACTCTCTAAACACTGAAGCTTTCTTT. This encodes CASTSNSLNTEAFF.

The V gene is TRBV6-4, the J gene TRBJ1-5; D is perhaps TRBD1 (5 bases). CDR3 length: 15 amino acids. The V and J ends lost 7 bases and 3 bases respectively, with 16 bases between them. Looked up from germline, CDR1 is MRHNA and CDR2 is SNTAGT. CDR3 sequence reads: CASMSGRAPNQPQHF. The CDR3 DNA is TGTGCCAGCATGTCGGGCAGGGCCCCCAATCAGCCCCAGCATTTT.

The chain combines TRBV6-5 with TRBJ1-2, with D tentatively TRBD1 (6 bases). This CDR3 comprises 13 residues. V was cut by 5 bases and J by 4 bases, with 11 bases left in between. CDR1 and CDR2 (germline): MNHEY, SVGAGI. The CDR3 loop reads CASSEARGYGYTF. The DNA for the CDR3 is TGTGCCAGCAGTGAAGCCAGGGGCTATGGCTACACCTTC.

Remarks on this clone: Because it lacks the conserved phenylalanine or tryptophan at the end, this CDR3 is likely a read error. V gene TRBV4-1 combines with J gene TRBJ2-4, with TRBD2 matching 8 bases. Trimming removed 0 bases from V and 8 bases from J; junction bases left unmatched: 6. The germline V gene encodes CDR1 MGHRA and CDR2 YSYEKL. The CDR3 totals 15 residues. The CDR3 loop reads CASSQEGTSVYIQYL. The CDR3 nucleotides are TGCGCCAGCAGCCAAGAGGGGACTAGTGTGTACATTCAGTACCTC.

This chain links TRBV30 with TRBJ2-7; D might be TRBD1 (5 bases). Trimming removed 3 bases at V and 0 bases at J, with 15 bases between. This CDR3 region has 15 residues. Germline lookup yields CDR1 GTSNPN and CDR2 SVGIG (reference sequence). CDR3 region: CAWRFRVLASYEQYF. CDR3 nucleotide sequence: TGTGCCTGGAGGTTCAGGGTTTTAGCCTCCTACGAGCAGTACTTC.

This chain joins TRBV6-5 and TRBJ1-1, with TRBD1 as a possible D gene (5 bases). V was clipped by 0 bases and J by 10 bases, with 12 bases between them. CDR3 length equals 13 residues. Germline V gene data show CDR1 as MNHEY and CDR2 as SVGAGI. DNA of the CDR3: TGTGCCAGCAGTTACTCGCAGCAGGGTTTAGCTTTCTTT. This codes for CASSYSQQGLAFF.